The source of this T cell receptor (beta chain) is a study of T cells in Graves' hyperthyroidism and ophthalmopathy. On the study more broadly: Before any treatment, at initial diagnosis, peripheral blood was collected.

Study findings and constraints: Appearing also in blood were most of the thyroid clonotypes expanded above 0.001.

Diagnoses were established using clinical symptoms, serum thyroxine and TRAb, thyroid ultrasound and orbital computed tomography. Over 9 ml of fresh peripheral blood supplied the PBMCs. In this sample, this clonotype turned up many times. What it binds is not known. The CDR3 covers 15 residues. From germline, CDR1 is MNHEY and CDR2 SVGEGT. V gave up 6 bases and J gave up 4 bases; unmatched junction bases: 12. There were TCR beta CDR3 regions amplified from RNA transcripts. The TCR CDR3 was amplified in a first-round RT-PCR using the HTBI primer set. TCRdb reanalysed the multiplex PCR reads using MiXCR and keeps one entry per CDR3 protein. The table includes roughly 530,000 distinct CDR3 sequences, approximately 17% detected once.

This TCR derives from a woman between 18 and 30 years old with Graves' ophthalmopathy. The chain is built from TRBV6-2 or TRBV6-3 and TRBJ2-7, with 7 bases that match TRBD2. Sequenced: blood. CDR3 in DNA: TGTGCCAGCAGATCATCCGAGGCGGGAGAATACGAGCAGTACTTC. Protein sequence: CASRSSEAGEYEQYF.